This T cell receptor (beta chain) was found in a study of blood T cells in healthy people across ages. About the study: The capture of about one barcoded beta molecule per two T cells was achieved by template switching.

Notes on this clonotype: Its specificity is not known.

CDR1 SGHNT and CDR2 YENEEA come from the germline V gene. The CDR3 length is 18 residues. The junction had 7 bases not matched to a gene; V was cut back by 1 base and J by 2 bases. Whole-study findings and limits: The study lacked donor CMV status, which possibly confounded expanded clonotype changes. Diversity figures based on one million T cells were deemed too low.

Alongside a J-beta primer mix, a sample-barcoded 5' primer served in a second PCR lasting 7 to 11 cycles. The yield of each sample was at least 2.5 million CDR3-containing paired-end reads. A single record per CDR3 protein comes from TCRdb applying MiXCR to the 5' RACE reads. The sample lists about a million distinct CDR3 sequences; 51% were seen once. This chain links TRBV11-3 with TRBJ2-1; 11 bases align to TRBD2. The receptor was derived from a woman in her sixties or seventies in good health. Sequencing was performed on blood. The CDR3 here is CASSLGHQLAGAYNEQFF. CDR3 DNA sequence: TGTGCCAGCAGCTTAGGGCATCAACTAGCGGGAGCCTACAATGAGCAGTTCTTC. Complete variable domain (other parts from reference TRBV11-3 and TRBJ2-1): EAGVVQSPRYKIIEKKQPVAFWCNPISGHNTLYWYLQNLGQGPELLIRYENEEAVDDSQLPKDRFSAERLKGVDSTLKIQPAELGDSAVYLCASSLGHQLAGAYNEQFFGPGTRLTVL.